In this sample, the clone carrying this T cell receptor beta chain turned up many times. The antigen remains undetermined. The definition of stable Graves' hyperthyroidism was no ophthalmopathy progression within 18 months. Template material for amplifying TCR beta CDR3 regions consisted of RNA transcripts. Using the HTBI primer set, a first-round RT-PCR was run on the TCR CDR3. TCRdb independently ran MiXCR on the multiplex PCR reads; one entry per CDR3 protein. There are 550,000 to 800,000 distinct CDR3 sequences in the sample; 17% occur only once, and less than 20% lies in the top ten. These data are taken from a study of T cells in Graves' hyperthyroidism and ophthalmopathy. The study's findings and limits: The model anticipated ophthalmopathy a median about six months pre-onset.

This CDR3 spans 14 amino acids. Trimming shortened V by 5 bases and J by 5 bases, and 15 bases separated the two germline ends. Germline CDR1 and CDR2: SGHVS and FNYEAQ. The sample consisted of blood. The chain carries TRBV7-6 and TRBJ1-1, with a possible D match to TRBD1 (5 bases). The origin of this receptor is a man in his fifties with Graves' hyperthyroidism. CDR3 sequence reads: CASSPEGARTEAFF. The CDR3 DNA reads TGTGCCAGCAGCCCAGAAGGGGCGAGGACTGAAGCTTTCTTT.